This T cell receptor (beta chain) is drawn from a study of cytotoxic CD8 clonotypes in ibrutinib-treated CLL. Study context: The authors obtained response samples at a median of around 11 months of treatment, range 6 to 36.

CDR1 is SGHRS, CDR2 YFSETQ, per germline. The CDR3 has 11 amino acids. Study-wide results and caveats: Baseline levels of clonality went above those of age-matched healthy donors and moved with circulating CD8+ T-cell counts. Shared public clonotypes were rare, and on treatment they either got smaller or stayed the same.

Targeted sequencing depth ranged from 1 in 200,000 to 1 in 1 million T cells. Assay used: immunoSEQ multiplex PCR; TCRdb lists only in-frame clones, some missing. The table includes approximately 100,000 clones, about 78% detected once. Notes on this clone: Its antigen is unknown. A junction boundary mismatches the germline segment, possibly from a read error.

Sequenced material: PBMCs, taken after 12 months of ibrutinib treatment. This chain links TRBV5-1 with TRBJ1-2; D remains unclear. The clonotype comes from a human donor with chronic lymphocytic leukemia. The CDR3 reads CASSSNFGYTF. CDR3 in DNA: TGCGCCAGCAGCTCGAACTTTGGCTACACCTTC. Looking up the rest from reference TRBV5-1 and TRBJ1-2 gives the full variable domain: KAGVTQTPRYLIKTRGQQVTLSCSPISGHRSVSWYQQTPGQGLQFLFEYFSETQRNKGNFPGRFSGRQFSNSRSEMNVSTLELGDSALYLCASSSNFGYTFGSGTRLTVV.